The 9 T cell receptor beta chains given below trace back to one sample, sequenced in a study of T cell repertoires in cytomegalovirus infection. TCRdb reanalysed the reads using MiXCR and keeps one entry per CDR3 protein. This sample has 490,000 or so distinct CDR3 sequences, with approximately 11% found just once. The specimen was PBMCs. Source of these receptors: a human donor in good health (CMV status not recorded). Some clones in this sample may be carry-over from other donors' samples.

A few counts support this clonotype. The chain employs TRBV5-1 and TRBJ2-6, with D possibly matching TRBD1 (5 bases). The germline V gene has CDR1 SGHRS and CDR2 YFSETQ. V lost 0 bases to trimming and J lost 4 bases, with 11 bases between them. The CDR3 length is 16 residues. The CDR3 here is CASSLVGLDGANVLTF. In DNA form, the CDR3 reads TGCGCCAGCAGCTTGGTGGGGCTAGACGGGGCCAACGTCCTGACTTTC. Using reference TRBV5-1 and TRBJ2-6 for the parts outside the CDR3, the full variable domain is KAGVTQTPRYLIKTRGQQVTLSCSPISGHRSVSWYQQTPGQGLQFLFEYFSETQRNKGNFPGRFSGRQFSNSRSEMNVSTLELGDSALYLCASSLVGLDGANVLTFGAGSRLTVL.

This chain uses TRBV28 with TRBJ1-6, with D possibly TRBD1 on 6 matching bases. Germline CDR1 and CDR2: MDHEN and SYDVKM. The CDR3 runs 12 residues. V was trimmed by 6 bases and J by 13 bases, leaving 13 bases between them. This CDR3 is CASSIRGAPLHF. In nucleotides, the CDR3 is TGTGCCAGCAGCATAAGGGGGGCGCCCCTCCACTTT.

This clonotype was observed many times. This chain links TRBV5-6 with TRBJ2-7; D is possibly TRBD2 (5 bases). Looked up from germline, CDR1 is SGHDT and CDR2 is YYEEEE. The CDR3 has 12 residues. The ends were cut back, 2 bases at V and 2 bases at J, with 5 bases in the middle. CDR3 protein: CASSFGAYEQYF. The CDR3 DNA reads TGTGCCAGCAGCTTCGGGGCCTACGAGCAGTACTTC.

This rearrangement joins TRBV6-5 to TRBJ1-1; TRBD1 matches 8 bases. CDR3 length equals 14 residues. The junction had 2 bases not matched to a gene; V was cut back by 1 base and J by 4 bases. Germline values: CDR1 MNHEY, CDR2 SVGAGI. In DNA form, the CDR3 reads TGTGCCAGCAGTTACTTAACAGGGGGCACTGAAGCTTTCTTT. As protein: CASSYLTGGTEAFF.

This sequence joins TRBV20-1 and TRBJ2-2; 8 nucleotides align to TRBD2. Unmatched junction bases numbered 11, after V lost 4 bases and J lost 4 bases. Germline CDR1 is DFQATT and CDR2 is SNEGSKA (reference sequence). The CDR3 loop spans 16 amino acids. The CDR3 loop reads CSATPQSGSITGELFF. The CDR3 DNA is TGCAGTGCTACACCCCAAAGCGGGAGCATCACCGGGGAGCTGTTTTTT.

In nucleotides, the CDR3 is TGTGCCATCAGTGATTCCCGGGATCAGCCCCAGCATTTT. Translating it yields CAISDSRDQPQHF. V gene TRBV10-3 combines with J gene TRBJ1-5; D uncertain. CDR1 is ENHRY, CDR2 SYGVKD, per germline. The CDR3 spans 13 residues. V shed 3 bases and J shed 5 bases, with 8 bases lying between them.

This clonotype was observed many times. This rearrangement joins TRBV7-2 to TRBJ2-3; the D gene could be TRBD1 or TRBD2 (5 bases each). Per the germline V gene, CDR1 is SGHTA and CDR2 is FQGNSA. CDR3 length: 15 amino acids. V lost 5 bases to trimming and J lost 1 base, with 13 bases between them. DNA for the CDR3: TGTGCCAGCAGCCCTTCTGGGACCCGCACAGATACGCAGTATTTT. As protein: CASSPSGTRTDTQYF.

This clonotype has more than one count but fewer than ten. The CDR3 reads CSAPLGAEYGYTF. The CDR3 nucleotides read TGCAGTGCTCCTCTGGGGGCTGAATATGGCTACACCTTC. This sequence joins TRBV20-1 and TRBJ1-2; TRBD1 is a possible D gene (6 bases). This CDR3 is 13 amino acids long. Germline V CDR1 and CDR2: DFQATT, SNEGSKA (reference sequence). Trimming took 5 bases from V and 5 from J, leaving 15 bases between them.

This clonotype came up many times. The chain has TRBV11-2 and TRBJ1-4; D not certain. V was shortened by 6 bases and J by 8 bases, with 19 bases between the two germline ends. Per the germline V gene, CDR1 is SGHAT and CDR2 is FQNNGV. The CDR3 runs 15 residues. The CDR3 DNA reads TGTGCCAGCAGGGACCCCGGAGCCCACAACGAAAAACTGTTTTTT. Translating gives CASRDPGAHNEKLFF.